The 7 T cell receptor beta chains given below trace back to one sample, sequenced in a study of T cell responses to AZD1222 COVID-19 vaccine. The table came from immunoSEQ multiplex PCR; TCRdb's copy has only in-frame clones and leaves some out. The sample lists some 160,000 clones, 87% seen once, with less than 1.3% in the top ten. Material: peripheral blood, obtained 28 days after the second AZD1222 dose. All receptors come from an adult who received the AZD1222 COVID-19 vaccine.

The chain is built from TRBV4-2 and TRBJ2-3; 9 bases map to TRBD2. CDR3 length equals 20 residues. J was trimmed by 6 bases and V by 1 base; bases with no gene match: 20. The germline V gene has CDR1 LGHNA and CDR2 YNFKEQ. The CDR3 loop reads CASSQVALGAGGYLADTQYF. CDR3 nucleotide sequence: TGTGCCAGCAGCCAAGTTGCCCTCGGAGCGGGGGGCTACCTGGCGGATACGCAGTATTTT.

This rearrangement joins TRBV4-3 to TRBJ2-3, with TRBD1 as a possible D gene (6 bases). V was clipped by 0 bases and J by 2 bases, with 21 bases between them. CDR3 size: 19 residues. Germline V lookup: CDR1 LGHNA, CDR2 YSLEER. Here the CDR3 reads CASSQDPGFWGQNTDTQYF. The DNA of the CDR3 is TGCGCCAGCAGCCAAGATCCCGGGTTTTGGGGGCAGAACACAGATACGCAGTATTTT.

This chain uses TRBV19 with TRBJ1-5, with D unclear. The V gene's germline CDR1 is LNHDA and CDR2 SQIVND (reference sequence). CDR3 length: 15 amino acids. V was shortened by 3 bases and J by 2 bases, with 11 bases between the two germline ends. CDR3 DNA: TGTGCCAGTAGTATTTGGGTGGAGGGCAATCAGCCCCAGCATTTT. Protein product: CASSIWVEGNQPQHF.

The CDR3 loop is CASSLRTGGTEAFF. DNA for the CDR3: TGTGCCAGCAGCTTGAGGACAGGGGGGACTGAAGCTTTCTTT. The chain employs TRBV5-5 and TRBJ1-1; 10 bases map to TRBD1. The CDR3 spans 14 residues. The V segment lost 1 base and the J segment 5 bases; nucleotides outside the gene matches: 2. Germline CDR1 and CDR2: SGHKS and YYEKEE (reference sequence). The entire variable domain, with the rest obtained from reference TRBV5-5 and TRBJ1-1, is as follows: DAGVTQSPTHLIKTRGQQVTLRCSPISGHKSVSWYQQVLGQGPQFIFQYYEKEERGRGNFPDRFSARQFPNYSSELNVNALLLGDSALYLCASSLRTGGTEAFFGQGTRLTVV.

In nucleotides, the CDR3 is TGCGCCAGCAGCCCCGACACAGGGGCACCAGATACGCAGTATTTT. Translated: CASSPDTGAPDTQYF. This chain uses TRBV5-1 with TRBJ2-3, with TRBD1 matching over 7 bases. This CDR3 spans 15 amino acids. After removal of 4 bases from V and 4 bases from J, the junction contained 9 bases not matched to a gene. Germline V gives CDR1 SGHRS, CDR2 YFSETQ.

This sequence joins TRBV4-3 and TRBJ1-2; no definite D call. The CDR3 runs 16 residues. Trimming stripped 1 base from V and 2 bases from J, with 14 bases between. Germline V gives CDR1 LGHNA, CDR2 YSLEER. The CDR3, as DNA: TGCGCCAGCAGCCAAGCCATTGGTGCGAGAAACTATGGCTACACCTTC. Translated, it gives CASSQAIGARNYGYTF.

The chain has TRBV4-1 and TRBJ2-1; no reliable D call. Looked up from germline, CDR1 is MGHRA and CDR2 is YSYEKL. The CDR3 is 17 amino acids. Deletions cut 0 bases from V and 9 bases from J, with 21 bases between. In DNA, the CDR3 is TGCGCCAGCAGCCAAGAACCGACGGTGATGGTCTTGGGTGAGCAGTTCTTC. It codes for CASSQEPTVMVLGEQFF.